What follows are 29 T cell receptor beta chains derived from one specimen sequenced in a study of blood T cell repertoires in COVID-19. The table came from immunoSEQ multiplex PCR; TCRdb's copy has only in-frame clones and leaves some out. The table shows roughly 250,000 clones, with approximately 91% occurring only once. What was sequenced was PBMCs or T cells enriched from blood (not recorded which). The receptors stem from a woman between 40 and 50 years old with acute COVID-19.

The chain employs TRBV2 and TRBJ1-5, with TRBD1 as a possible D gene (6 bases). The CDR3 is 13 amino acids. V dropped 6 bases and J dropped 5 bases, with 11 bases sitting between them. Germline V gene sequence: CDR1 SNHLY, CDR2 FYNNEI. The DNA of the CDR3 is TGTGCCAGCAGATTCGCAGGGGATCAGCCCCAGCATTTT. It encodes CASRFAGDQPQHF. The full variable domain, completed using reference TRBV2 and TRBJ1-5, is EPEVTQTPSHQVTQMGQEVILRCVPISNHLYFYWYRQILGQKVEFLVSFYNNEISEKSEIFDDQFSVERPDGSNFTLKIRSTKLEDSAMYFCASRFAGDQPQHFGDGTRLSIL.

This clone was observed a few times. The V and J genes are TRBV30 and TRBJ2-1; D might be TRBD2 (5 bases). V was trimmed by 3 bases and J by 10 bases, leaving 7 bases between them. Germline CDR1 is GTSNPN and CDR2 is SVGIG (reference sequence). The CDR3 is made up of 10 amino acids. DNA for the CDR3: TGTGCCTGGAGCGGAGGCGAGCAGTTCTTC. This encodes CAWSGGEQFF.

Points on this clone: This sample includes further DNA sequences coding for the same CDR3. The chain has TRBV24-1 and TRBJ1-1, with unresolved D. The CDR3 totals 13 residues. V lost 3 bases to trimming and J lost 0 bases, with 4 bases between them. Germline-derived CDR1 and CDR2 are KGHDR and SFDVKD. The CDR3 nucleotides read TGTGCCACCAGTGATCGTCTGAACACTGAAGCTTTCTTT. Protein product: CATSDRLNTEAFF.

For this clone: The junction and the germline gene differ at one end; a read error may be behind it. The J gene is TRBJ1-5, the V gene TRBV6-6; D call uncertain. CDR3 length: 15 residues. Germline V gene lookup returns CDR1 MNHNY and CDR2 SVGAGI (reference sequence). CDR3: CASSYLRQENQPQHF. CDR3 sequence (DNA): TGTGCCAGCAGCTACTTAAGGCAGGAAAATCAGCCCCAGCATTTT.

The rearrangement joins TRBV19 to TRBJ1-4; 7 bases align to TRBD1. Trimming took 6 bases from V and 3 from J; bases not matched to a gene: 10. Looked up from germline, CDR1 is LNHDA and CDR2 is SQIVND (reference sequence). The CDR3 is made up of 16 amino acids. CDR3 coding DNA: TGTGCCAGTAGGACAGGGAAGGAAGGGGCTAATGAAAAACTGTTTTTT. Its translation: CASRTGKEGANEKLFF.

This clone came up a few times. This rearrangement joins TRBV18 to TRBJ1-1; TRBD1 might be the D (6 bases). Germline values: CDR1 KGHSH, CDR2 LQKENI. V lost 4 bases to trimming and J lost 5 bases, with 14 bases between them. The CDR3 covers 14 residues. CDR3 coding DNA: TGTGCCAGCTCACTGCACAGGGTTGTGACTGAAGCTTTCTTT. It specifies CASSLHRVVTEAFF. The full variable domain, completed using reference TRBV18 and TRBJ1-1, is NAGVMQNPRHLVRRRGQEARLRCSPMKGHSHVYWYRQLPEEGLKFMVYLQKENIIDESGMPKERFSAEFPKEGPSILRIQQVVRGDSAAYFCASSLHRVVTEAFFGQGTRLTVV.

This rearrangement joins TRBV27 to TRBJ1-1, with 7 nucleotides matching TRBD1. Germline-derived CDR1 and CDR2 are MNHEY and SMNVEV (reference sequence). This CDR3 comprises 16 residues. V lost 5 bases and J lost 4; bases outside the gene matches: 13. DNA for the CDR3: TGTGCCAGCAGTCTCTCCCCCCAGGGGGAGGTCACTGAAGCTTTCTTT. Residues: CASSLSPQGEVTEAFF.

The chain combines TRBV24-1 with TRBJ2-4, with D possibly matching TRBD2 (5 bases). The CDR3 sequence is 13 residues long. CDR1 and CDR2 from the germline V gene are KGHDR and SFDVKD. Trimming pared 8 bases from V and 0 bases from J, leaving 7 bases between. CDR3 nucleotide sequence: TGTGCCACCATGGACTTAGCCAAAAACATTCAGTACTTC. This translates into CATMDLAKNIQYF.

The rearrangement links TRBV5-6 to TRBJ1-5, with a tentative D call TRBD1 (6 bases). V lost 3 bases to trimming and J lost 5 bases, with 18 bases between them. CDR3 length: 16 residues. Germline V CDR1 and CDR2: SGHDT, YYEEEE. Written as DNA, the CDR3 is TGTGCCAGCAGCTGGGGCGGGGGGCGGAAGTATCAGCCCCAGCATTTT. It is translated as CASSWGGGRKYQPQHF.

This clone was observed a single time. V usage is TRBV7-8 and J usage is TRBJ1-2; 7 bases fit TRBD1. Germline V CDR1 and CDR2: SGHVS, FQNEAQ. The CDR3 is 13 amino acids. With V trimmed by 1 base and J by 7 bases, 3 bases remained unmatched. CDR3 coding DNA: TGTGCCAGCAGCTTAGGAGGGGGCTCTGGCTACACCTTC. It yields the protein CASSLGGGSGYTF.

The chain uses TRBV6-1 and TRBJ2-7, with 11 bases aligning to TRBD1. Germline V gene sequence: CDR1 MNHNS, CDR2 SASEGT. This CDR3 region has 16 residues. V shed 2 bases and J 3 bases; nucleotides not matched to a gene: 6. In DNA form, the CDR3 reads TGTGCCAGCAGTGAAACCGGGACAGGGGGGCTCTACGAGCAGTACTTC. This gives the protein CASSETGTGGLYEQYF.

The chain uses TRBV28 and TRBJ1-3; 8 bases match TRBD1. This CDR3 spans 12 amino acids. Trimming at V came to 6 bases and at J to 11 bases, leaving 6 bases not matched to a gene. Germline CDR1 is MDHEN and CDR2 is SYDVKM. The CDR3 DNA is TGTGCCAGCAGATGGCAGGGGGCGGCCATATATTTT. Translating gives CASRWQGAAIYF.

The chain carries TRBV20-1 and TRBJ2-1; TRBD2 is a possible D gene (7 bases). The CDR3 consists of 12 residues. The germline V gene has CDR1 DFQATT and CDR2 SNEGSKA (reference sequence). The V gene lost 3 bases and the J gene lost 9 bases, with 12 bases spanning the gap. The CDR3 DNA sequence: TGCAGTGCTAGTGTTAGGGGGGGTGAGCAGTTCTTC. Protein product: CSASVRGGEQFF.

V and J are TRBV10-3 and TRBJ1-3; D might be TRBD1 (6 bases). Germline CDR1 and CDR2: ENHRY and SYGVKD. With 0 bases removed from V and 4 bases from J, the gap between germline ends came to 10 bases. The CDR3 has 15 residues. The CDR3 reads CAISESQGSGNTIYF. For the CDR3, the DNA is TGTGCCATCAGTGAGTCACAGGGTTCCGGAAACACCATATATTTT.

The chain links TRBV2 to TRBJ1-1; D uncertain. Trimming removed 4 bases from V and 0 bases from J, with 9 bases in between. Germline V CDR1 and CDR2: SNHLY, FYNNEI. The CDR3 loop spans 14 amino acids. CDR3 protein: CASSGAVLNTEAFF. CDR3 bases: TGTGCCAGCAGTGGTGCGGTTTTGAACACTGAAGCTTTCTTT.

The rearrangement joins TRBV5-8 to TRBJ1-2, with a possible D match to TRBD1 (5 bases). Looked up from germline, CDR1 is SGHTS and CDR2 is YDEGEE. The V and J ends lost 0 bases and 8 bases respectively, with 8 bases between them. The CDR3 contains 12 residues. The CDR3 spells CASSLVWTGYTF. In DNA, the CDR3 is TGTGCCAGCAGCTTGGTCTGGACAGGCTACACCTTC.

V usage is TRBV7-2 and J usage is TRBJ2-1; a weak D match, TRBD2 (5 bases). From germline, CDR1 is SGHTA and CDR2 FQGNSA. The V and J ends lost 5 bases and 6 bases respectively, with 20 bases between them. This CDR3 has 16 amino acids. CDR3 DNA sequence: TGTGCCAGCAGCCCTTCGACGAGAGGGCTAGGCAATGAGCAGTTCTTC. Translated, it gives CASSPSTRGLGNEQFF.

This chain joins TRBV28 and TRBJ2-6, with 9 positions matching TRBD1. V lost 5 bases to trimming and J lost 3 bases; unmatched junction nucleotides: 5. The CDR3 runs 16 residues. Germline assignment: CDR1 MDHEN and CDR2 SYDVKM. DNA of the CDR3: TGTGCCAGCAGTCCCGGGACAGGGTTTGGGGCCAACGTCCTGACTTTC. It encodes CASSPGTGFGANVLTF.

The genes are TRBV5-1 and TRBJ2-7, with 8 nucleotides matching TRBD1. The V and J ends lost 4 bases and 7 bases, in that order; junction bases with no gene match: 13. This CDR3 is 15 amino acids long. CDR1 is SGHRS and CDR2 is YFSETQ in the germline V gene. This CDR3 reads CASSAGTGPSGEQYF. The CDR3 DNA follows: TGCGCCAGCAGCGCAGGGACAGGCCCCTCTGGAGAGCAGTACTTC.

This rearrangement joins TRBV15 to TRBJ2-2; 9 bases line up with TRBD1. V was pared by 3 bases and J by 7 bases, with 6 bases of the junction left unmatched. CDR3 length: 15 amino acids. CDR1 LNHNV and CDR2 YYDKDF come from the germline V gene (reference sequence). The CDR3 here is CATSSHRGRNGELFF. As DNA, the CDR3 is TGTGCCACCAGCAGCCACAGGGGGCGTAACGGGGAGCTGTTTTTT.

This chain uses TRBV15 with TRBJ1-6; D perhaps matches TRBD1 (6 bases). CDR1 is LNHNV, CDR2 YYDKDF, per germline (reference sequence). V was clipped by 3 bases and J by 6 bases, with 12 bases between them. The CDR3 consists of 15 residues. In DNA, the CDR3 is TGTGCCACCAGCAGCAAACAGGGAACTAATTCACCCCTCCACTTT. The encoded protein is CATSSKQGTNSPLHF.

CDR3 protein: CATSDALPGQGADTQYF. The CDR3 DNA reads as TGTGCCACCAGTGATGCCCTGCCGGGACAGGGGGCAGATACGCAGTATTTT. The J gene is TRBJ2-3, the V gene TRBV24-1; 11 bases fit TRBD1. Germline CDR1 and CDR2: KGHDR and SFDVKD. Unmatched junction bases numbered 8, after V lost 3 bases and J lost 4 bases. The CDR3 runs 17 residues.

In regard to this clone: The germline gene is not matched at one end of the junction; a read error may be the cause. This sample includes further DNA sequences coding for the same CDR3. J is TRBJ2-7 and V is TRBV27; D unresolved. The germline gives CDR1 MNHEY, CDR2 SMNVEV (reference sequence). CDR3 length equals 13 residues. The CDR3 loop is CASSSVNSYEQYF. CDR3 coding DNA: TGTGCTAGCAGTTCTGTTAACTCCTACGAGCAGTACTTC.

The chain recombines TRBV28 with TRBJ1-5; D is unresolved. Trimming took off 2 bases at V and 0 bases at J, with 8 bases between the two ends. The V gene's germline CDR1 is MDHEN and CDR2 SYDVKM. This CDR3 is built from 15 residues. CDR3 sequence reads: CASSLGRYSNQPQHF. CDR3 nucleotides: TGTGCCAGCAGTTTAGGCAGATATAGCAATCAGCCCCAGCATTTT.

The J gene is TRBJ2-7, the V gene TRBV7-9, with TRBD2 matching 12 bases. Trimming removed 4 bases from V and 7 bases from J; junction bases left unmatched: 11. CDR3 length: 16 residues. In germline, CDR1 is SEHNR, CDR2 FQNEAQ (reference sequence). CDR3 amino acids: CASSSMTSGGPREQYF. The CDR3 bases are TGTGCCAGCAGCTCGATGACTAGCGGGGGCCCCAGGGAGCAGTACTTC.

This clone was found once. The chain links TRBV7-9 to TRBJ2-3; perhaps TRBD1 as D (6 bases). The CDR3 has 16 residues. The V and J ends lost 1 base and 1 base respectively, with 12 bases between them. Germline CDR1 and CDR2: SEHNR and FQNEAQ (reference sequence). CDR3 DNA sequence: TGTGCCAGCAGCTTAGGGCAGGGGACCCGCACAGATACGCAGTATTTT. Its protein is CASSLGQGTRTDTQYF.

This rearrangement joins TRBV7-2 to TRBJ1-1; D is unresolved. V was trimmed by 4 bases and J by 2 bases, leaving 8 bases between them. The CDR3 totals 13 residues. The germline gives CDR1 SGHTA, CDR2 FQGNSA. CDR3 protein: CASSWAANTEAFF. The CDR3 nucleotides read TGTGCCAGCAGCTGGGCAGCAAACACTGAAGCTTTCTTT.

As for this clone: Different DNA sequences within this sample yield the same CDR3. V is TRBV7-2 and J is TRBJ1-5; the match to TRBD1 covers 12 bases. Germline CDR1 SGHTA, CDR2 FQGNSA. J lost 2 bases, V lost 5 bases, and 4 bases had no gene match. The CDR3 is 16 amino acids. The CDR3 DNA reads TGTGCCAGCAGCCCCGGGGACAGGGGGCGCAATCAGCCCCAGCATTTT. Translating it yields CASSPGDRGRNQPQHF.

The sample holds many counts of this clone. This chain connects TRBV4-1 to TRBJ1-3; D possibly corresponds to TRBD1 (6 bases). The V and J ends lost 1 base and 8 bases respectively, with 15 bases between them. The CDR3 totals 15 residues. CDR1 and CDR2 from the germline V gene are MGHRA and YSYEKL. CDR3 bases: TGCGCCAGCAGCCAAGTGGCACAGGGAGTCCACACCATATATTTT. Protein: CASSQVAQGVHTIYF.